This T cell receptor (beta chain) is from a study of vaccination and CD4 T cells after COVID-19. The Oncomine TCR Beta short-read assay was what sequenced the DNA obtained from cultured CD4+ T cells. TCRdb recomputed calls from the PCR reads with MiXCR, one row per CDR3 protein. The data show 4,800 or so distinct CDR3 sequences, roughly 28% seen once. This clonotype was seen a handful of times. Antigen: not known. This sample's treatment: approximately nine-day PBMC culture with coronavirus spike peptide pools or control peptides (ViraFEST assay). It was before the COVID-19 pandemic (2011-2018) that the unexposed donor's CD4+ T cells were collected. The germline V gene has CDR1 MNHNS and CDR2 SASEGT. The CDR3 extends over 15 amino acids. V was shortened by 6 bases and J by 3 bases, with 14 bases between the two germline ends.

This TCR was sampled from a human donor in good health. The chain joins TRBV6-1 to TRBJ2-2, with D possibly matching TRBD2 (6 bases). Sequencing input: CD4+ T cells from blood, cultured in vitro. The CDR3 spells CASRLWSGDTGELFF. Written as DNA, the CDR3 is TGTGCCAGCAGGTTATGGTCGGGGGACACCGGGGAGCTGTTTTTT.